Listed below are T cell receptor beta chains from one sample, sequenced in a study of cytomegalovirus exposure and HLA in healthy donors. This table comes from immunoSEQ multiplex PCR, and its TCRdb copy is limited to in-frame clones, with some not included. This table has roughly 180,000 clones, about 77% appearing once. What was sequenced was PBMCs. The receptors come from a man younger than 40 in good health and CMV-seronegative. Each CDR3 is given with its conserved first and last residue. Fields, in order: clone size, J gene, D gene, CDR3 length, V gene, CDR3 protein, CDR3 DNA. D genes are given only for firm matches. Size is stated for part of the rows, as once, few or many counts, or as a class when the clone is expanded.

once,TRBJ2-7,-,13,TRBV10-3,CAISAGLLYEQYF,TGTGCCATCAGTGCGGGACTCCTGTACGAGCAGTACTTC
-,TRBJ2-7,TRBD2,15,TRBV5-1,CASSPSGRAFGEQYF,TGCGCCAGCAGCCCGAGCGGGAGGGCCTTCGGCGAGCAGTACTTC
-,TRBJ1-2,TRBD1,15,TRBV5-4,CARQPPTGGIYGYTF,TGTGCCAGACAACCTCCTACAGGGGGCATCTATGGCTACACCTTC
-,TRBJ1-5,-,15,TRBV19,CASSASSFSNQPQHF,TGTGCCAGTAGTGCGAGTTCCTTTAGCAATCAGCCCCAGCATTTT
-,TRBJ1-4,-,15,TRBV28,CASTHSSGWYEKLFF,TGTGCCAGCACCCATTCGAGCGGTTGGTATGAAAAACTGTTTTTT
-,TRBJ2-7,TRBD2,14,TRBV2,CASSAISGTDEQYF,TGTGCCAGCAGCGCCATAAGCGGGACTGACGAGCAGTACTTC
-,TRBJ1-3,-,15,TRBV5-4,CASSLTGYSGNTIYF,TGTGCCAGCAGCTTAACAGGGTACTCTGGAAACACCATATATTTT
-,TRBJ1-5,-,13,TRBV6-6,CASSPTGFQPQHF,TGTGCCAGCAGCCCCACAGGGTTTCAGCCCCAGCATTTT
-,TRBJ2-7,TRBD1,14,TRBV5-6,CASRGGQGAYEQYF,TGTGCCAGCAGGGGGGGACAGGGAGCCTACGAGCAGTACTTC
-,TRBJ1-3,-,16,TRBV14,CASSSTTANRGNTIYF,TGTGCCAGCAGCTCTACGACAGCGAATAGGGGAAACACCATATATTTT
-,TRBJ2-1,-,13,TRBV6-6,CASSLPSYNEQFF,TGTGCCAGCAGCCTCCCCTCCTACAATGAGCAGTTCTTC
-,TRBJ2-5,TRBD1,14,TRBV25-1,CASSPVRGLETQYF,TGTGCCAGCAGTCCCGTGAGGGGGCTTGAGACCCAGTACTTC
-,TRBJ2-1,TRBD1,14,TRBV6-5,CASSEGTGGNEQFF,TGTGCCAGCAGTGAAGGGACAGGGGGCAATGAGCAGTTCTTC
-,TRBJ1-4,-,16,TRBV10-3,CAISDQQGSTRGKLFF,TGTGCCATCAGTGACCAACAGGGATCAACTAGGGGAAAACTGTTTTTT
once,TRBJ2-7,TRBD1,18,TRBV10-3,CAISEPGQGIKWSYEQYF,TGTGCCATCAGTGAACCGGGACAGGGTATAAAGTGGTCCTACGAGCAGTACTTC
few,TRBJ1-5,TRBD1,15,TRBV6-5,CASSPGTGVNQPQHF,TGTGCCAGCAGTCCCGGGACAGGGGTTAATCAGCCCCAGCATTTT
-,TRBJ1-2,-,14,TRBV5-4,CASSQGFGNYGYTF,TGTGCCAGCAGCCAGGGATTTGGAAACTATGGCTACACCTTC
-,TRBJ1-5,TRBD1,17,TRBV19,CASSHHTRDRGSQPQHF,TGTGCCAGTAGCCACCACACCCGGGACAGGGGAAGTCAGCCCCAGCATTTT
-,TRBJ1-4,-,16,TRBV27,CASSADGGGVGEKLFF,TGTGCCAGCAGTGCCGATGGTGGAGGGGTTGGAGAAAAACTGTTTTTT
once,TRBJ2-1,-,15,TRBV5-4,CASSLGQITYNEQFF,TGTGCCAGCAGCTTGGGGCAAATCACCTACAATGAGCAGTTCTTC
-,TRBJ1-6,-,17,TRBV4-3,CASSLTTGSSYNSPLHF,TGCGCCAGCAGCCTCACGACAGGAAGCTCCTATAATTCACCCCTCCACTTT
-,TRBJ2-7,-,13,TRBV6-5,CASSYSDIREQYF,TGTGCCAGCAGTTACTCCGACATCCGCGAGCAGTACTTC
-,TRBJ2-5,-,13,TRBV30,CAWQVTGLETQYF,TGTGCCTGGCAAGTCACAGGGTTGGAGACCCAGTACTTC
few,TRBJ1-2,TRBD1,17,TRBV19,CASSTRPLPGQGGGYTF,TGTGCCAGTAGTACGAGACCCCTCCCGGGACAGGGGGGGGGCTACACCTTC
-,TRBJ2-3,-,16,TRBV10-1,CASSESSGVFTDTQYF,TGCGCCAGCAGTGAGTCGTCGGGAGTGTTCACAGATACGCAGTATTTT
-,TRBJ2-5,-,12,TRBV6-5,CASSQNQETQYF,TGTGCCAGCAGTCAAAACCAAGAGACCCAGTACTTC
few,TRBJ2-2,-,15,TRBV7-2,CASSPTGPGTGELFF,TGTGCCAGCAGCCCGACAGGCCCAGGGACCGGGGAGCTGTTTTTT
-,TRBJ2-7,TRBD1,16,TRBV27,CASSLYRTGYSYEQYF,TGTGCCAGCAGTTTATACCGGACAGGGTACTCCTACGAGCAGTACTTC